This is a list of T cell receptor beta chains from one sample in a study of glioma-infiltrating T cells after dendritic cell vaccination. Using immunoSEQ multiplex PCR, the repertoire was profiled, and TCRdb retains in-frame clones only, with some absent. This table has 45,000 to 55,000 clones, 65% to 90% appearing once. This specimen consisted of blood, obtained before dendritic cell vaccination. These receptor sequences come from a human donor with glioblastoma. The CDR3 runs from the conserved cysteine through the conserved F or W. The D gene is left open where the match is weak. The listing skips clone size in some rows; elsewhere it reads once, few, many or a size class.

v_call	d_call	j_call	clone_size	cdr3_aa	cdr3_nt
TRBV9	TRBD1	TRBJ1-4	once	CASSPLGDSKEKLFF	TGTGCCAGCAGTCCATTGGGGGACAGCAAAGAAAAACTGTTTTTT
TRBV27	TRBD2	TRBJ2-7	few	CASSKLAGGSEQYF	TGTGCCAGCAGTAAACTAGCGGGGGGCTCCGAGCAGTACTTC
TRBV7-9	TRBD1	TRBJ2-7	NA	CASTTFQGAYEQYF	TGTGCCAGCACCACATTCCAGGGGGCGTACGAGCAGTACTTC
TRBV12-5	TRBD1	TRBJ2-7	NA	CASAYRQGAYEQYF	TGTGCTAGTGCCTATAGACAGGGGGCCTACGAGCAGTACTTC
TRBV12-5	NA	TRBJ2-7	NA	CASGLVLGGQRTYEQYF	TGTGCTAGTGGTTTGGTACTGGGCGGACAGAGAACCTACGAGCAGTACTTC
TRBV9	NA	TRBJ1-2	NA	CASSVDGWAGGYTF	TGTGCCAGCAGCGTAGACGGCTGGGCTGGTGGCTACACCTTC
TRBV5-1	NA	TRBJ2-1	NA	CASSPEDGSYNEQFF	TGCGCCAGCAGCCCCGAGGATGGGTCCTACAATGAGCAGTTCTTC
TRBV6-5	NA	TRBJ2-7	NA	CASSYSLAGEQYF	TGTGCCAGCAGTTACTCGCTTGCAGGCGAGCAGTACTTC
TRBV15	NA	TRBJ2-7	NA	CATSSRGWEQYF	TGTGCCACCAGCTCGCGTGGTTGGGAGCAGTACTTC
TRBV11-2	NA	TRBJ2-7	NA	CASSLTPLYEQYF	TGTGCCAGCAGCTTGACACCTCTCTACGAGCAGTACTTC
TRBV27	NA	TRBJ1-3	once	CASSSLGAGNTIYF	TGTGCCAGCAGTTCCCTCGGGGCTGGAAACACCATATATTTT
TRBV19	TRBD1	TRBJ2-3	NA	CASSTDRGVDTQYF	TGTGCCAGTAGTACCGACAGGGGAGTAGATACGCAGTATTTT
TRBV25-1	TRBD2	TRBJ2-3	NA	CASSGSGGARTDTQYF	TGTGCCAGCAGTGGCAGCGGGGGGGCCAGGACAGATACGCAGTATTTT
TRBV7-6	NA	TRBJ2-7	NA	CASSRDQGSYEQYF	TGTGCCAGCAGCCGGGACCAGGGGAGCTACGAGCAGTACTTC
TRBV5-4	TRBD1	TRBJ2-2	NA	CASSDLRQGAKTGELFF	TGTGCCAGCAGCGATTTGCGGCAGGGGGCAAAAACCGGGGAGCTGTTTTTT
TRBV4-3	NA	TRBJ2-1	few	CASSQDPATENYNEQFF	TGCGCCAGCAGCCAAGATCCAGCGACGGAGAACTACAATGAGCAGTTCTTC
TRBV6-5	NA	TRBJ2-7	NA	CASGMGAYEQYF	TGTGCCAGCGGCATGGGAGCCTACGAGCAGTACTTC
TRBV11-2	NA	TRBJ2-1	NA	CASSQSYNEQFF	TGTGCCAGCAGCCAATCCTACAATGAGCAGTTCTTC
TRBV27	NA	TRBJ1-1	NA	CASSALTLKNTEAFF	TGTGCCAGCAGTGCGCTGACACTTAAGAACACTGAAGCTTTCTTT
TRBV29-1	TRBD1	TRBJ2-2	NA	CSADRGNTGELFF	TGCAGCGCCGACAGGGGGAACACCGGGGAGCTGTTTTTT
TRBV5-1	NA	TRBJ2-7	NA	CASSPGVYEQYF	TGCGCCAGCAGCCCGGGAGTTTACGAGCAGTACTTC
TRBV5-1	NA	TRBJ2-3	once	CASSLEEVQVTQYF	TGCGCCAGCAGCTTGGAGGAAGTTCAGGTTACGCAGTATTTT
TRBV19	NA	TRBJ1-5	once	CASSIRAQGSLGYQPQHF	TGTGCCAGTAGTATCCGGGCTCAGGGCAGTCTGGGGTATCAGCCCCAGCATTTT
TRBV11-3	NA	TRBJ1-1	NA	CASSLVFWGRWTEAFF	TGTGCCAGCAGCTTAGTATTCTGGGGGCGATGGACTGAAGCTTTCTTT
TRBV5-5	NA	TRBJ1-1	NA	CASSLTEGKTEAFF	TGTGCCAGCAGCCTCACGGAGGGGAAGACTGAAGCTTTCTTT
TRBV18	NA	TRBJ2-5	NA	CASSLTQAGRETQYF	TGTGCCAGCTCACTTACCCAGGCGGGGAGAGAGACCCAGTACTTC
TRBV10-3	NA	TRBJ1-1	NA	CAISGGGNTEAFF	TGTGCCATCAGTGGGGGAGGGAACACTGAAGCTTTCTTT
TRBV18	NA	TRBJ2-3	NA	CASSPRGISTDTQYF	TGTGCCAGCTCACCTCGGGGAATTAGCACAGATACGCAGTATTTT
TRBV6-5	TRBD1	TRBJ2-2	NA	CASSYTRTGGTGELFF	TGTGCCAGCAGTTACACCCGGACAGGGGGCACCGGGGAGCTGTTTTTT
TRBV4-3	TRBD1	TRBJ2-2	NA	CASSQGQGISTGELFF	TGCGCCAGCAGCCAAGGACAGGGGATTAGCACCGGGGAGCTGTTTTTT
TRBV20-1	TRBD1	TRBJ2-7	NA	CSPRQGGEQYF	TGCAGTCCAAGACAGGGGGGCGAGCAGTACTTC
TRBV29-1	NA	TRBJ2-7	NA	CSVELPAGVREQYF	TGCAGCGTTGAATTACCCGCAGGGGTGAGGGAGCAGTACTTC
TRBV29-1	NA	TRBJ2-7	NA	CSATRGAYEQYF	TGCAGCGCCACCAGGGGGGCCTACGAGCAGTACTTC
TRBV16	NA	TRBJ2-1	few	CASSQSTKANEQFF	TGTGCCAGCAGCCAATCGACGAAAGCGAATGAGCAGTTCTTC
TRBV2	NA	TRBJ1-5	NA	CASSSRRDNQPQHF	TGTGCCAGCAGTAGCCGGAGGGACAATCAGCCCCAGCATTTT
TRBV13	TRBD2	TRBJ2-5	NA	CASSLHLSGGFWETQYF	TGTGCCAGCAGCTTACACCTTAGCGGGGGTTTCTGGGAGACCCAGTACTTC
TRBV10-3	NA	TRBJ1-1	NA	CAAEGQVGGTEAFF	TGTGCCGCAGAGGGGCAGGTCGGGGGCACTGAAGCTTTCTTT
TRBV4-3	NA	TRBJ1-5	NA	CASSQEINQPQHF	TGCGCCAGCAGCCAAGAAATAAATCAGCCCCAGCATTTT
TRBV7-2	TRBD1	TRBJ2-7	NA	CASSSTGTGVRNEQYF	TGTGCCAGCAGCTCCACCGGGACAGGGGTTCGGAACGAGCAGTACTTC
TRBV7-8	NA	TRBJ2-5	NA	CASIPGGAGASWETQYF	TGTGCCAGCATCCCTGGGGGGGCGGGGGCCTCGTGGGAGACCCAGTACTTC
TRBV6-5	NA	TRBJ2-3	NA	CASSQSSTDTQYF	TGTGCCAGCAGCCAGTCAAGCACAGATACGCAGTATTTT
TRBV7-2	TRBD1	TRBJ2-7	NA	CASSGPGQGSDEQYF	TGTGCCAGCAGCGGCCCGGGACAGGGAAGTGACGAGCAGTACTTC
TRBV6-1	TRBD2	TRBJ2-7	NA	CASSVAGVGEQYF	TGTGCCAGCAGTGTAGCGGGAGTGGGTGAGCAGTACTTC
TRBV5-6	TRBD1	TRBJ1-2	few	CASRTQGAPNYGYTF	TGTGCCAGCAGGACCCAGGGGGCTCCTAACTATGGCTACACCTTC
TRBV7-9	TRBD1	TRBJ1-6	NA	CASSLEARGLLSPLHF	TGTGCCAGCAGCTTAGAGGCCAGGGGGCTCTTGTCCCCCCTCCACTTT
TRBV6-4	NA	TRBJ2-2	NA	CASSDSIGGVGDTGELFF	TGTGCCAGCAGTGACTCGATTGGTGGGGTAGGGGACACCGGGGAGCTGTTTTTT
TRBV11-1	TRBD2	TRBJ2-1	NA	CASSLAGLAVEQFF	TGTGCCAGCAGCTTAGCGGGACTAGCGGTTGAGCAGTTCTTC
TRBV7-9	TRBD2	TRBJ2-1	NA	CASSLQAGGPFNEQFF	TGTGCCAGCAGCTTACAGGCGGGAGGGCCGTTCAATGAGCAGTTCTTC
TRBV7-9	TRBD1	TRBJ1-3	NA	CASSPETGDRGPGNTIYF	TGTGCCAGCAGCCCGGAAACTGGGGACAGGGGGCCTGGAAACACCATATATTTT
TRBV6-6	TRBD2	TRBJ2-7	NA	CASSYRTSGYEQYF	TGTGCCAGCAGTTACCGGACTAGCGGTTACGAGCAGTACTTC
TRBV19	TRBD1	TRBJ1-2	NA	CASSPYGQGYGYTF	TGTGCCAGTAGCCCATACGGACAGGGCTATGGCTACACCTTC
TRBV19	NA	TRBJ1-2	few	CASQSGGWYGYTF	TGTGCCAGCCAAAGCGGGGGCTGGTATGGCTACACCTTC
TRBV5-4	NA	TRBJ2-1	NA	CASSSEGRVDYNEQFF	TGTGCCAGCAGCTCGGAGGGCAGGGTAGACTACAATGAGCAGTTCTTC
TRBV5-8	NA	TRBJ2-3	NA	CASSFQSRGTDTQYF	TGTGCCAGCAGCTTCCAGTCTCGGGGAACAGATACGCAGTATTTT
TRBV12-5	NA	TRBJ1-1	NA	CASGLGDEAFF	TGTGCTAGTGGTTTGGGAGATGAAGCTTTCTTT
TRBV2	NA	TRBJ1-1	few	CASSPQTANTEAFF	TGTGCCAGCAGTCCCCAGACAGCGAACACTGAAGCTTTCTTT